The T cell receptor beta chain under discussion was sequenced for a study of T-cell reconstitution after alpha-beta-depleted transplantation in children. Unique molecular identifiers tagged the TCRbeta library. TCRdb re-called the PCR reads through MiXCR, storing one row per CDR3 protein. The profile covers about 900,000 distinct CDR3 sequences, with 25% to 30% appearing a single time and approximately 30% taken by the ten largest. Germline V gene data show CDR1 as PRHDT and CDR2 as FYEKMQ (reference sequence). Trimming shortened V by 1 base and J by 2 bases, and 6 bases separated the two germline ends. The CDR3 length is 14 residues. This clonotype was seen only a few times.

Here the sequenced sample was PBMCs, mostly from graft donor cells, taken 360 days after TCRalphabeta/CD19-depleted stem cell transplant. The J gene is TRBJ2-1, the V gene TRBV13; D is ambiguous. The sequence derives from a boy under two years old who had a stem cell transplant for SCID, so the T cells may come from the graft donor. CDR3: CASSLAPTYNEQFF. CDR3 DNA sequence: TGTGCCAGCAGCTTAGCTCCCACCTACAATGAGCAGTTCTTC.